What follows is one T cell receptor beta chain and its context. Antigen: not known. The sample is drawn from a study of cytomegalovirus exposure and HLA in healthy donors. Regarding the study as a whole: Researchers reported in a later analysis that a missense DCLRE1C variant was tied to TCR beta V- and J-gene trimming.

Use of 60 Vbeta and 13 Jbeta primers characterized the PCR. Produced via immunoSEQ multiplex PCR; TCRdb's table is partial and in-frame only. The repertoire has some 110,000 clones, around 74% of them found once; the top ten carry 8.5% to 10%. The receptor was derived from a woman aged 40-49 years in good health and CMV-seropositive. The sequencing input was PBMCs.

CDR3 loop: CASSPFDRGALNEKLFF. The CDR3 DNA reads as TGTGCCAGTAGCCCCTTTGATCGGGGAGCCCTTAATGAAAAACTGTTTTTT. The chain couples TRBV19 to TRBJ1-4; D remains unclear. V dropped 6 bases and J dropped 4 bases, with 21 bases sitting between them. The CDR3 contains 17 residues. The V gene's germline CDR1 is LNHDA and CDR2 SQIVND (reference sequence).